The rows below give T cell receptor beta chains drawn from one sample of a study of shared clonotypes between healthy human individuals. Measured with immunoSEQ multiplex PCR; TCRdb has only the in-frame clones, and not every one. The data show around 1.9 million clones, more than 85% seen once. Sequencing was done on a sample of naive CD8+ T cells from PBMCs. Receptors originate from a man younger than 30 in good health. Some clones in this sample may be carry-over from other donors' samples. Both conserved end residues are part of each CDR3. The D gene is left open where the match is weak. The size field is filled for only some rows; it gives once, few, many or a size class.

d_call: TRBD1
v_call: TRBV7-6
clone_size: once
j_call: TRBJ1-2
cdr3_nt: TGTGCCAGCAGCGCCAGCCGGGACAGGGGATACTATGGCTACACCTTC
cdr3_aa: CASSASRDRGYYGYTF

d_call: NA
v_call: TRBV27
clone_size: NA
j_call: TRBJ1-5
cdr3_nt: TGTGCCAGCAGCCCTGATAGCAATCAGCCCCAGCATTTT
cdr3_aa: CASSPDSNQPQHF

d_call: NA
v_call: TRBV6-4
clone_size: NA
j_call: TRBJ2-1
cdr3_nt: TGTGCCAGCAGTGATATCGGGAGACAGGGAAGGTACAATGAGCAGTTCTTC
cdr3_aa: CASSDIGRQGRYNEQFF

d_call: TRBD2
v_call: TRBV6-5
clone_size: NA
j_call: TRBJ2-3
cdr3_nt: TGTGCCACTAGCGGGAGGACAGATACGCAGTATTTT
cdr3_aa: CATSGRTDTQYF

d_call: NA
v_call: TRBV12-5
clone_size: once
j_call: TRBJ2-7
cdr3_nt: TGTGCTAGTGGTCTAACCTATGGGACAAATACCCCCTACGAGCAGTACTTC
cdr3_aa: CASGLTYGTNTPYEQYF

d_call: NA
v_call: TRBV9
clone_size: NA
j_call: TRBJ2-2
cdr3_nt: TGTGCCAGCAGCGTAGGGGGAGCCGGGGAGCTGTTTTTT
cdr3_aa: CASSVGGAGELFF

d_call: TRBD2
v_call: TRBV6-1
clone_size: NA
j_call: TRBJ2-7
cdr3_nt: TGTGCCAGCAGTGAGACTAGCGGGAGTTTCTACGAGCAGTACTTC
cdr3_aa: CASSETSGSFYEQYF

d_call: NA
v_call: TRBV5-1
clone_size: NA
j_call: TRBJ2-7
cdr3_nt: TGCGCCAGCAGCATAGGGACCAGTTACGAGCAGTACTTC
cdr3_aa: CASSIGTSYEQYF

d_call: NA
v_call: TRBV19
clone_size: NA
j_call: TRBJ2-2
cdr3_nt: TGTGCCAGTAGTCCGAGGGGGAACACCGGGGAGCTGTTTTTT
cdr3_aa: CASSPRGNTGELFF

d_call: TRBD1
v_call: TRBV9
clone_size: NA
j_call: TRBJ1-4
cdr3_nt: TGTGCCAGCAGCGTCTACCCGGGACAGTCAAATGAAAAACTGTTTTTT
cdr3_aa: CASSVYPGQSNEKLFF

d_call: TRBD2
v_call: TRBV10-2
clone_size: NA
j_call: TRBJ2-1
cdr3_nt: TGCGCCAGCAGTTTCGGGACTAGCGGGAGAAGGGATGAGCAGTTCTTC
cdr3_aa: CASSFGTSGRRDEQFF

d_call: NA
v_call: TRBV4-2
clone_size: once
j_call: TRBJ1-5
cdr3_nt: TGTGCCAGCAGCCAGGAAGACTCGATGGGCAATCAGCCCCAGCATTTT
cdr3_aa: CASSQEDSMGNQPQHF

d_call: TRBD1
v_call: TRBV7-9
clone_size: NA
j_call: TRBJ2-1
cdr3_nt: TGTGCCAGCAGCTTAACGGGACAGGGAGCCTCCAATGAGCAGTTCTTC
cdr3_aa: CASSLTGQGASNEQFF

d_call: TRBD1
v_call: TRBV11-1
clone_size: NA
j_call: TRBJ2-1
cdr3_nt: TGTGCCAGCAGCCCCGGACAGGGGTGGATCAATGAGCAGTTCTTC
cdr3_aa: CASSPGQGWINEQFF

d_call: TRBD2
v_call: TRBV27
clone_size: NA
j_call: TRBJ2-5
cdr3_nt: TGTGCCAGCAGTCCTAGCGGGAGAGTAGAGACCCAGTACTTC
cdr3_aa: CASSPSGRVETQYF

d_call: NA
v_call: TRBV27
clone_size: NA
j_call: TRBJ2-7
cdr3_nt: TGTGCCAGCAGTTTGGGGGCGTCCTACGAGCAGTACTTC
cdr3_aa: CASSLGASYEQYF

d_call: NA
v_call: TRBV27
clone_size: NA
j_call: TRBJ2-1
cdr3_nt: TGTGCCAGCAGTTTTTCCGGGGGCAATGAGCAGTTCTTC
cdr3_aa: CASSFSGGNEQFF

d_call: NA
v_call: TRBV7-8
clone_size: NA
j_call: TRBJ2-7
cdr3_nt: TGTGCCAGCTTGGCTATGGGCGAGCAGTACTTC
cdr3_aa: CASLAMGEQYF

d_call: NA
v_call: TRBV5-1
clone_size: NA
j_call: TRBJ1-2
cdr3_nt: TGCGCCAGCAGCTTAGGGACCAACTATGGCTACACCTTC
cdr3_aa: CASSLGTNYGYTF

d_call: NA
v_call: TRBV19
clone_size: NA
j_call: TRBJ1-2
cdr3_nt: TGTGCCAGTAGTATTCCGTCCAGGGCCTATGGCTACACCTTC
cdr3_aa: CASSIPSRAYGYTF

d_call: NA
v_call: TRBV7-9
clone_size: NA
j_call: TRBJ1-2
cdr3_nt: TGTGCCAGCAGCTTGGATTTCGCCCACCCTAACTATGGCTACACCTTC
cdr3_aa: CASSLDFAHPNYGYTF

d_call: TRBD1
v_call: TRBV7-9
clone_size: NA
j_call: TRBJ1-4
cdr3_nt: TGTGCCAGCAGCGCCAGGACAGGGCAGCTTGAAAAACTGTTTTTT
cdr3_aa: CASSARTGQLEKLFF

d_call: TRBD1
v_call: TRBV30
clone_size: NA
j_call: TRBJ2-1
cdr3_nt: TGTGCCTGGAGTTACGGGACAGGTCGTCTCAATGAGCAGTTCTTC
cdr3_aa: CAWSYGTGRLNEQFF

d_call: NA
v_call: TRBV28
clone_size: NA
j_call: TRBJ2-1
cdr3_nt: TGTGCCAGCAGTTTATCTTCAAATGGGGACAATGAGCAGTTCTTC
cdr3_aa: CASSLSSNGDNEQFF

d_call: NA
v_call: TRBV7-9
clone_size: NA
j_call: TRBJ1-3
cdr3_nt: TGTGCCAGCAGCTTGCCCCTGGGTAGTGAAACTGGAAACACCATATATTTT
cdr3_aa: CASSLPLGSETGNTIYF

d_call: NA
v_call: TRBV2
clone_size: NA
j_call: TRBJ2-1
cdr3_nt: TGTGCCAGCAGGCCCCGCTTGACAGACAATGAGCAGTTCTTC
cdr3_aa: CASRPRLTDNEQFF

d_call: NA
v_call: TRBV29-1
clone_size: NA
j_call: TRBJ2-5
cdr3_nt: TGCAGCGCAGACACAGGGACGGCCCAAGAGACCCAGTACTTC
cdr3_aa: CSADTGTAQETQYF

d_call: NA
v_call: TRBV10-3
clone_size: NA
j_call: TRBJ2-1
cdr3_nt: TGTGCCATCAGTGAAGTTCACAGTTCCGACAATGAGCAGTTCTTC
cdr3_aa: CAISEVHSSDNEQFF

d_call: TRBD1
v_call: TRBV6-5
clone_size: NA
j_call: TRBJ1-1
cdr3_nt: TGTGCCAGCAGCCCGACAGGGGAAGGCACTGAAGCTTTCTTT
cdr3_aa: CASSPTGEGTEAFF

d_call: TRBD1
v_call: TRBV7-3
clone_size: NA
j_call: TRBJ2-2
cdr3_nt: TGTGCCAGCAGCCCCTCGACAGGGGCGAACACCGGGGAGCTGTTTTTT
cdr3_aa: CASSPSTGANTGELFF

d_call: TRBD2
v_call: TRBV7-9
clone_size: NA
j_call: TRBJ2-2
cdr3_nt: TGTGCCAGCAGCTCGACTAGCGGGAGGGTGGGGTACACCGGGGAGCTGTTTTTT
cdr3_aa: CASSSTSGRVGYTGELFF

d_call: NA
v_call: TRBV5-1
clone_size: NA
j_call: TRBJ1-1
cdr3_nt: TGCGCCAGCAGCTTGGACGGTCCCCCCTGGGGAAGTGGTACTGAAGCTTTCTTT
cdr3_aa: CASSLDGPPWGSGTEAFF

d_call: NA
v_call: TRBV11-2
clone_size: NA
j_call: TRBJ1-1
cdr3_nt: TGTGCCAGCAGCTTAGGGGGTGACACTGAAGCTTTCTTT
cdr3_aa: CASSLGGDTEAFF

d_call: NA
v_call: TRBV28
clone_size: NA
j_call: TRBJ1-5
cdr3_nt: TGTGCCAGCAGTTTCGACAGGAGTAATCAGCCCCAGCATTTT
cdr3_aa: CASSFDRSNQPQHF

d_call: NA
v_call: TRBV7-3
clone_size: NA
j_call: TRBJ2-1
cdr3_nt: TGTGCCAGCAGCTCAGCCGGGACTTGGAACCCCAATGAGCAGTTCTTC
cdr3_aa: CASSSAGTWNPNEQFF

d_call: NA
v_call: TRBV27
clone_size: NA
j_call: TRBJ2-7
cdr3_nt: TGTGCCAGCAGTTTAGGCACCTTCTCCTACGAGCAGTACTTC
cdr3_aa: CASSLGTFSYEQYF

d_call: NA
v_call: TRBV29-1
clone_size: once
j_call: TRBJ2-7
cdr3_nt: TGCAGCGCCACTGACAGCTACGAGCAGTACTTC
cdr3_aa: CSATDSYEQYF

d_call: NA
v_call: TRBV19
clone_size: NA
j_call: TRBJ2-2
cdr3_nt: TGTGCCAGTACCAGTGGAACGACAGGTCTCAACACCGGGGAGCTGTTTTTT
cdr3_aa: CASTSGTTGLNTGELFF

d_call: TRBD2
v_call: TRBV7-6
clone_size: NA
j_call: TRBJ2-7
cdr3_nt: TGTGCCAGCAGCCAAGACGGGGGGAGCTCCTACGAGCAGTACTTC
cdr3_aa: CASSQDGGSSYEQYF

d_call: NA
v_call: TRBV6-6
clone_size: NA
j_call: TRBJ2-7
cdr3_nt: TGTGCCAGCAGTTTCGGTATTAAGGACGAGCAGTACTTC
cdr3_aa: CASSFGIKDEQYF

d_call: NA
v_call: TRBV29-1
clone_size: NA
j_call: TRBJ2-7
cdr3_nt: TGCAGCGTTGAGGGGGACTTGACCGGGGCTGGAGACTACGAGCAGTACTTC
cdr3_aa: CSVEGDLTGAGDYEQYF

d_call: NA
v_call: TRBV5-8
clone_size: NA
j_call: TRBJ1-5
cdr3_nt: TGTGCCAGCAGCTTGGAAGGCAGAGGCAATCAGCCCCAGCATTTT
cdr3_aa: CASSLEGRGNQPQHF

d_call: TRBD1
v_call: TRBV6-5
clone_size: once
j_call: TRBJ1-1
cdr3_nt: TGTGCTAGCAGTTCCCCCACGGGACAGATCGACACTGAAGCTTTCTTT
cdr3_aa: CASSSPTGQIDTEAFF

d_call: TRBD1
v_call: TRBV29-1
clone_size: NA
j_call: TRBJ2-7
cdr3_nt: TGCAGCGTTGGTAACAGGGGACCCGAGCAGTACTTC
cdr3_aa: CSVGNRGPEQYF

d_call: NA
v_call: TRBV19
clone_size: NA
j_call: TRBJ1-5
cdr3_nt: TGTGCCAGTAGTGCATTCATCTTCAATCAGCCCCAGCATTTT
cdr3_aa: CASSAFIFNQPQHF

d_call: NA
v_call: TRBV27
clone_size: NA
j_call: TRBJ1-1
cdr3_nt: TGTGCCAGCAGTTTGGCTCGGGCAGGGAACACTGAAGCTTTCTTT
cdr3_aa: CASSLARAGNTEAFF

d_call: NA
v_call: TRBV28
clone_size: few
j_call: TRBJ1-1
cdr3_nt: TGTGCCAGCAGTTTAACTTCAGAGGGGAACACTGAAGCTTTCTTT
cdr3_aa: CASSLTSEGNTEAFF

d_call: NA
v_call: TRBV13
clone_size: NA
j_call: TRBJ2-1
cdr3_nt: TGTGCCAGCAGCTTAATGGTGGCCTACAATGAGCAGTTCTTC
cdr3_aa: CASSLMVAYNEQFF

d_call: NA
v_call: TRBV7-8
clone_size: NA
j_call: TRBJ1-1
cdr3_nt: TGTGCCAGCAGCCCACCGGGACCGCCGAACACTGAAGCTTTCTTT
cdr3_aa: CASSPPGPPNTEAFF

d_call: TRBD1
v_call: TRBV5-1
clone_size: few
j_call: TRBJ2-1
cdr3_nt: TGCGCCAGCAGCTTTCCCCGGGACAGGAACAATGAGCAGTTCTTC
cdr3_aa: CASSFPRDRNNEQFF

d_call: NA
v_call: TRBV1
clone_size: NA
j_call: TRBJ2-3
cdr3_nt: TGCACCAGCAGCCAGGAAAGGAGACTAGCGGGAGTAAGCGGCACAGATACGCAGTATTTT
cdr3_aa: CTSSQERRLAGVSGTDTQYF

d_call: TRBD1
v_call: TRBV15
clone_size: NA
j_call: TRBJ1-1
cdr3_nt: TGTGCCACCAGCAGCACAGGGGGGAGCACTGAAGCTTTCTTT
cdr3_aa: CATSSTGGSTEAFF

d_call: NA
v_call: TRBV7-2
clone_size: NA
j_call: TRBJ2-5
cdr3_nt: TGTGCCAGCAGCCCGACGCCGGGGGAGACCCAGTACTTC
cdr3_aa: CASSPTPGETQYF